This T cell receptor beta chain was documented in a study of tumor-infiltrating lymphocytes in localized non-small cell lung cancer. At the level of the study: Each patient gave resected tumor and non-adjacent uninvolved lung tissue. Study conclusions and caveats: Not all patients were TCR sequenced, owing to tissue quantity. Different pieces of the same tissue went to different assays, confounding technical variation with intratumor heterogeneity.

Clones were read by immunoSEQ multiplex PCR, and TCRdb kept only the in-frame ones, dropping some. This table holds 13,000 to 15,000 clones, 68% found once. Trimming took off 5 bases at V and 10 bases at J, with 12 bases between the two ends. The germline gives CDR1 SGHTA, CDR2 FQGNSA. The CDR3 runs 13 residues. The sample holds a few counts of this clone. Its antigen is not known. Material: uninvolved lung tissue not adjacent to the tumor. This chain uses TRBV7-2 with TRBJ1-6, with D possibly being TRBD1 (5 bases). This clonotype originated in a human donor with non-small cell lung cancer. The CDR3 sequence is CASSPGGESPLHF. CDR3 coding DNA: TGTGCCAGCAGCCCCGGGGGGGAATCACCCCTCCACTTT.